This T cell receptor beta chain was observed in a study of cytotoxic CD8 clonotypes in ibrutinib-treated CLL. Study-wide results and caveats: Clonality went higher at ibrutinib response and then dropped back toward baseline at progression.

Researchers set a sequencing depth target of 1 in 200,000 to 1 in 1 million T cells. Repertoires were generated with immunoSEQ multiplex PCR, while TCRdb's copy carries only in-frame clones and drops some. The data hold tens of thousands of clones, with roughly 80% observed a single time. Comment on this clone: No antigen is known for it.

This specimen was PBMCs, taken after 12 months of ibrutinib treatment. The source is a human donor with chronic lymphocytic leukemia.

CDR3 residues: CASSLTSGGASTGELFF. The DNA for the CDR3 is TGTGCCAGCAGCTTAACCAGCGGGGGAGCAAGCACCGGGGAGCTGTTTTTT. The chain links TRBV7-3 to TRBJ2-2; 8 bases match TRBD2. The CDR3 spans 17 residues. J gave up 4 bases and V 0 bases, and 7 bases lay outside the gene matches. Germline assignment: CDR1 SGHTA and CDR2 FQGTGA.